Presented here are 18 T cell receptor beta chains from one specimen sequenced in a study of blood T cell repertoires in COVID-19. Using immunoSEQ multiplex PCR, the repertoire was profiled, and TCRdb retains in-frame clones only, with some absent. This table holds a few hundred thousand clones, approximately 81% found once. Source material: PBMCs or T cells enriched from blood (not recorded which). The origin of the receptors is a woman aged 45 to 65 who had recovered from COVID-19.

The CDR3 sequence is CAWSVPRQAGHQETQYF. In DNA, the CDR3 is TGTGCCTGGAGTGTCCCCAGACAGGCGGGCCACCAAGAGACCCAGTACTTC. The gene calls are TRBV30 and TRBJ2-5, with TRBD1 as a possible D gene (6 bases). The V end lost 0 bases, the J end lost 0 bases, and 17 bases lay between the germline ends. CDR1 is GTSNPN and CDR2 is SVGIG in the germline V gene (reference sequence). This CDR3 has 17 amino acids.

The V and J genes are TRBV28 and TRBJ2-5; 11 bases agree with TRBD2. With 8 bases clipped from V and 4 bases from J, the junction kept 12 bases outside the gene matches. CDR1 is MDHEN and CDR2 is SYDVKM in the germline V gene. The CDR3 runs 16 residues. The CDR3 DNA reads TGTGCCAGCGGCCCCACCATAGCGGGGGGGCCAGAGACCCAGTACTTC. It codes for CASGPTIAGGPETQYF.

J is TRBJ2-5 and V is TRBV7-2, with D possibly TRBD2 on 5 matching bases. The CDR3 contains 15 residues. Germline loops: CDR1 SGHTA, CDR2 FQGNSA. Trimming cost V 6 bases and J 4 bases, with 18 bases left between them. CDR3 amino acids: CASSYSANLGETQYF. The CDR3 DNA is TGTGCCAGCAGTTATAGCGCTAATCTGGGAGAGACCCAGTACTTC.

The chain is built from TRBV6-5 and TRBJ1-3; D unresolved. V lost 2 bases and J 0 bases, leaving 8 bases between the germline ends. The CDR3 has 15 residues. Germline V gene sequence: CDR1 MNHEY, CDR2 SVGAGI. The CDR3 here is CASSYDGSSGNTIYF. CDR3 nucleotides: TGTGCCAGCAGTTACGACGGGAGCTCTGGAAACACCATATATTTT.

This sequence joins TRBV19 and TRBJ2-7; the D gene is possibly TRBD2 (6 bases). Between the trimmed V and J ends, which lost 5 bases and 2 bases, there was a span of 22 bases. Germline V gene sequence: CDR1 LNHDA, CDR2 SQIVND (reference sequence). The CDR3 runs to 17 residues. This chain's CDR3 is CASSASIPGATAYEQYF. CDR3 DNA: TGTGCCAGTAGTGCCTCTATTCCGGGAGCGACCGCCTACGAGCAGTACTTC.

The chain joins TRBV19 to TRBJ1-2, with a tentative D call TRBD1 (5 bases). This CDR3 contains 13 residues. Germline CDR1 is LNHDA and CDR2 is SQIVND (reference sequence). The ends were cut back, 3 bases at V and 3 bases at J, with 8 bases in the middle. CDR3 in DNA: TGTGCCAGTAGTATCCCGACAGACTATGGCTACACCTTC. Amino acids: CASSIPTDYGYTF.

This rearrangement joins TRBV7-6 to TRBJ1-4, with D possibly being TRBD1 (5 bases). CDR1 and CDR2 from the germline V gene are SGHVS and FNYEAQ. The CDR3 extends over 13 amino acids. The V gene lost 5 bases and the J gene lost 4 bases, with 8 bases spanning the gap. The CDR3 loop is CASSRQLNEKLFF. The CDR3 coding sequence is TGTGCCAGCAGCCGACAGCTTAATGAAAAACTGTTTTTT.

The rearrangement joins TRBV4-1 to TRBJ2-3; D is possibly TRBD2 (6 bases). The CDR3 length is 15 residues. Trimming removed 3 bases from V and 0 bases from J, with 10 bases in between. From germline, CDR1 is MGHRA and CDR2 YSYEKL. The CDR3 sequence: CASSHGTYSTDTQYF. The CDR3 coding sequence is TGCGCCAGCAGCCACGGGACTTATAGCACAGATACGCAGTATTTT.

This clone occurred once. The rearrangement links TRBV6-2 or TRBV6-3 to TRBJ2-7, with 10 bases identical to TRBD2. There are 15 residues in the CDR3. With V trimmed by 2 bases and J by 3 bases, 4 bases remained unmatched. Germline V lookup: CDR1 MNHEY, CDR2 SVGEGT. CDR3: CASSYRTSGRYEQYF. The CDR3 region has the DNA TGTGCCAGCAGTTACCGGACTAGCGGCCGCTACGAGCAGTACTTC.

This rearrangement joins TRBV30 to TRBJ1-4, with D hard to call. The V end was cut by 0 bases, the J end by 6 bases, with 5 bases between. CDR3 length equals 12 residues. Germline-derived CDR1 and CDR2 are GTSNPN and SVGIG (reference sequence). For the CDR3, the DNA is TGTGCCTGGAGTGTACGGTATGAAAAACTGTTTTTT. Its protein product is CAWSVRYEKLFF.

The chain is built from TRBV7-9 and TRBJ1-1; D is possibly TRBD1 (5 bases). Germline V gives CDR1 SEHNR, CDR2 FQNEAQ (reference sequence). CDR3 length: 13 residues. V lost 5 bases to trimming and J lost 0 bases, with 7 bases between them. CDR3 in DNA: TGTGCCAGCAGCGGGGGGGTGAACACTGAAGCTTTCTTT. Protein product: CASSGGVNTEAFF.

The chain is built from TRBV2 and TRBJ1-2; 9 bases map to TRBD1. Per germline, CDR1 SNHLY and CDR2 FYNNEI. Trimming cost V 4 bases and J 8 bases; bases outside gene matches: 11. CDR3 length: 15 residues. The DNA of the CDR3 is TGTGCCAGCAGTGCGGGACAGGGCTCCTTCGGAGGCTACACCTTC. Translation: CASSAGQGSFGGYTF.

For the CDR3, the DNA is TGTGCCAGCAGCTTGACTGAACGGAGCTATGGCTACACCTTC. Its translation is CASSLTERSYGYTF. The chain uses TRBV5-8 and TRBJ1-2; D is unresolved. The CDR3 covers 14 residues. Germline CDR1 is SGHTS and CDR2 is YDEGEE. The V gene lost 1 base and the J gene lost 4 bases, with 11 bases spanning the gap.

This sequence joins TRBV2 and TRBJ1-3, with D possibly TRBD1 on 6 matching bases. The germline gives CDR1 SNHLY, CDR2 FYNNEI. The CDR3 runs to 14 residues. V was clipped by 6 bases and J by 4 bases, with 13 bases between them. CDR3 coding DNA: TGTGCCAGCAGGGGGCAGGGGCCCGGAAACACCATATATTTT. Its protein is CASRGQGPGNTIYF.

The DNA for the CDR3 is TGTGCCAGTAGTCCCCTAGCGGGAAGGGGCACCGGGGAGCTGTTTTTT. This translates into CASSPLAGRGTGELFF. The chain is built from TRBV19 and TRBJ2-2, with 9 positions matching TRBD2. Germline lookup yields CDR1 LNHDA and CDR2 SQIVND (reference sequence). The CDR3 loop spans 16 amino acids. The trim removed 5 bases at V and 4 bases at J, leaving 8 bases unmatched.

The V gene is TRBV5-1, the J gene TRBJ2-2; possible D gene TRBD1, 5 bases. Germline CDR1 is SGHRS and CDR2 is YFSETQ. The CDR3 length is 15 residues. The V end lost 1 base, the J end lost 6 bases, and 13 bases lay between the germline ends. Here the CDR3 DNA reads TGCGCCAGCAGCTTGTGGCAGGGCGAGGCCGGGGAGCTGTTTTTT. Protein: CASSLWQGEAGELFF.

The V gene is TRBV27, the J gene TRBJ1-1; TRBD1 agrees at 9 bases. Germline V gene sequence: CDR1 MNHEY, CDR2 SMNVEV (reference sequence). V was clipped by 4 bases and J by 3 bases; unmatched bases: 3. This CDR3 comprises 14 residues. CDR3 sequence reads: CASSWTGEDTEAFF. CDR3 DNA: TGTGCCAGCAGTTGGACAGGGGAGGACACTGAAGCTTTCTTT.

The V gene is TRBV5-1, the J gene TRBJ1-5; no clear D. The CDR3 has 14 residues. Germline CDR1 and CDR2: SGHRS and YFSETQ. V was clipped by 1 base and J by 7 bases, with 12 bases between them. CDR3 nucleotides: TGCGCCAGCAGCTTGAGAGCGGGAGACCAGCCCCAGCATTTT. Protein product: CASSLRAGDQPQHF.